A selection of T cell receptor beta chains follows, all from one sample in a study of response to subunit inactivated influenza vaccine. TCRdb analysed the RT-PCR reads with MiXCR anew, one entry per CDR3 protein. Found here are roughly 520,000 distinct CDR3 sequences, roughly 23% of them singletons; the top ten hold about 1.9%. The sequences come from CD4+ T cells sorted from PBMCs, collected roughly 5 days after vaccination. The receptor source for this set is a man in his fifties or sixties who received an inactivated influenza vaccine. Both conserved end residues are part of each CDR3. Each record gives: D gene, V gene, J gene, clone size, CDR3 protein, CDR3 DNA. A D gene is named only where the DNA matches it firmly. Size values are once, few and many counts, or a class for expanded clones, and some rows have none.

>.|TRBV5-4|TRBJ2-1|.
CASSLSRLYGNEQFF
TGTGCCAGCAGCTTGAGTCGTCTCTACGGCAATGAGCAGTTCTTC
>.|TRBV11-2|TRBJ1-5|.
CASSLWTAMDDNNQPQHF
TGTGCCAGCAGCCTCTGGACAGCGATGGATGATAACAATCAGCCCCAGCATTTT
>TRBD2|TRBV12-3/TRBV12-4|TRBJ2-1|.
CASRLAGGPDEQFF
TGTGCCAGCAGGTTAGCGGGGGGGCCCGATGAGCAGTTCTTC
>TRBD2|TRBV20-1|TRBJ2-3|.
CSVPGLAETSTDTQYF
TGCAGCGTCCCGGGACTAGCGGAAACTAGCACAGATACGCAGTATTTT
>TRBD2|TRBV4-2|TRBJ2-3|.
CASSQEGGGGADTQYF
TGTGCCAGCAGCCAAGAGGGTGGCGGGGGGGCAGATACGCAGTATTTT
>.|TRBV5-1|TRBJ1-6|few
CASSPGQRLNSPLHF
TGCGCCAGCAGCCCCGGCCAGCGGTTAAATTCACCCCTCCACTTT
>.|TRBV3-1|TRBJ2-2|.
CASSQGTDTGELFF
TGTGCCAGCAGCCAGGGTACGGACACCGGGGAGCTGTTTTTT
>TRBD2|TRBV7-2|TRBJ2-1|few
CASSLGRGGGEYNEQFF
TGTGCCAGCAGCTTGGGCCGTGGCGGGGGGGAATACAATGAGCAGTTCTTC
>TRBD2|TRBV4-2|TRBJ2-1|many
CASSQVLGLAINEQFF
TGTGCCAGCAGCCAAGTCCTTGGACTAGCTATCAATGAGCAGTTCTTC
>TRBD1|TRBV12-3/TRBV12-4|TRBJ2-7|few
CASSHPGTGVEQYF
TGTGCCAGCAGTCACCCAGGGACAGGGGTCGAGCAGTACTTC
>.|TRBV12-3/TRBV12-4|TRBJ2-3|.
CASDRRKTDTQYF
TGTGCCAGCGACAGGAGAAAAACAGATACGCAGTATTTT
>.|TRBV28|TRBJ2-1|.
CATGDETYNEQFF
TGTGCCACTGGAGACGAGACCTACAATGAGCAGTTCTTC
>TRBD2|TRBV29-1|TRBJ2-3|few
CSASSGLETDTQYF
TGCAGCGCCTCTAGCGGGCTGGAAACAGATACGCAGTATTTT
>.|TRBV7-9|TRBJ1-1|.
CASSSRPGAEAFF
TGTGCCAGCAGCTCTAGACCGGGGGCTGAAGCTTTCTTT
>TRBD1|TRBV6-1|TRBJ2-7|few
CASRGQAPGSYEQYF
TGTGCCAGCAGGGGACAGGCCCCGGGGTCCTACGAGCAGTACTTC
>.|TRBV5-1|TRBJ1-2|few
CASSLAPGEAYGYTF
TGCGCCAGCAGCTTGGCGCCGGGGGAGGCCTATGGCTACACCTTC
>.|TRBV28|TRBJ1-5|.
CASSPSGRGSQPQHF
TGTGCCAGCAGTCCATCGGGCAGGGGAAGTCAGCCCCAGCATTTT
>.|TRBV20-1|TRBJ2-1|.
CSANLRRGMDEQFF
TGCAGTGCAAACCTGAGACGGGGAATGGATGAGCAGTTCTTC
>.|TRBV25-1|TRBJ2-1|few
CASSEISRGYNEQFF
TGTGCCAGCAGTGAAATTTCTCGAGGGTACAATGAGCAGTTCTTC
>.|TRBV29-1|TRBJ2-1|few
CSVGFRQLYNEQFF
TGCAGCGTTGGGTTCCGACAGCTCTACAATGAGCAGTTCTTC